Only a few counts were recorded for the clone carrying this T cell receptor (beta chain). Its antigen remains unidentified. This sample is drawn from a study of T-cell reconstitution after alpha-beta-depleted transplantation in children. Study outcomes and limitations: Several hundred expanded graft clones reportedly gave rise to the alpha-beta T cells present about two months after transplant. TCRbeta diversity was high at day 60 in some patients (a result of surviving recipient T cells and thymic progenitors). T-cell numbers and diversity one year post-transplant derived largely from freshly generated T cells.

V shed 6 bases and J shed 2 bases, with 8 bases lying between them. Germline V CDR1 and CDR2: SNHLY, FYNNEI. There are 13 residues in the CDR3. Unique molecular identifiers were incorporated into the prepared TCRbeta library. Each CDR3 protein gets one entry after TCRdb re-called the PCR reads with MiXCR. The sample has just over 950,000 distinct CDR3 sequences, around 30% seen once. The sample here was PBMCs, mostly from graft donor cells, taken 360 days after TCRalphabeta/CD19-depleted stem cell transplant. This sequence originates from a boy under three years old who had a stem cell transplant for SCID, so the T cells may come from the graft donor. This chain uses TRBV2 with TRBJ1-5; D is unclear. CDR3 sequence: CASRVDGNQPQHF. DNA of the CDR3: TGTGCCAGCAGGGTAGATGGCAATCAGCCCCAGCATTTT. Full variable domain (remainder filled in from reference TRBV2 and TRBJ1-5): EPEVTQTPSHQVTQMGQEVILRCVPISNHLYFYWYRQILGQKVEFLVSFYNNEISEKSEIFDDQFSVERPDGSNFTLKIRSTKLEDSAMYFCASRVDGNQPQHFGDGTRLSIL.